These 23 T cell receptor beta chains came from one sample sequenced in a study of Graves' ophthalmopathy and Graves' hyperthyroidism. As the template, RNA transcripts were used to amplify TCR beta CDR3 regions. After a first-round RT-PCR with HTBI primers, a second-round multiplex PCR was run. Each CDR3 protein gets one entry after TCRdb re-called the multiplex PCR reads with MiXCR. The sample lists about 200,000 distinct CDR3 sequences; roughly 29% were seen once. The sequencing sample was made of peripheral blood. The origin of the receptors is a man aged 45-65 years with Graves' ophthalmopathy.

A single count supports this clonotype. V gene TRBV12-5 combines with J gene TRBJ2-7; D perhaps matches TRBD1 (6 bases). Deletions cut 1 base from V and 6 bases from J, with 16 bases between. Germline values: CDR1 LGHNT, CDR2 FRNRAP. The length of the CDR3 is 15 residues. Here the CDR3 DNA reads TGTGCTAGTGGTTTGGAGCCACTGACAGGAGGCGAGCAGTACTTC. It specifies CASGLEPLTGGEQYF.

This chain joins TRBV12-3 or TRBV12-4 and TRBJ1-5, with a weak D call TRBD1 (6 bases). This CDR3 is built from 14 residues. Between the trimmed V and J ends, which lost 6 bases and 3 bases, there was a span of 12 bases. The CDR3 DNA sequence: TGTGCCAGCAGCAAAGGGGGGGTCAATCAGCCCCAGCATTTT. Amino acid sequence: CASSKGGVNQPQHF.

This clonotype was detected ten times or more. The chain's CDR3 is CASNLLLRDSQETQYF. In DNA form, the CDR3 reads TGTGCCAGCAACCTCCTACTCCGGGACAGCCAAGAGACCCAGTACTTC. V gene TRBV28 combines with J gene TRBJ2-5; 7 bases map to TRBD1. CDR3 length equals 16 residues. Trimming removed 7 bases from V and 1 base from J; junction bases left unmatched: 12. Per germline, CDR1 MDHEN and CDR2 SYDVKM.

This clonotype was detected ten times or more. This chain connects TRBV6-5 to TRBJ1-5; D uncertain. The CDR3 extends over 16 amino acids. Germline lookup yields CDR1 MNHEY and CDR2 SVGAGI. Trimming removed 0 bases from V and 10 bases from J, with 19 bases in between. The CDR3 loop is CASSYSPEGLPDPQHF. The DNA of the CDR3 is TGTGCCAGCAGTTACTCGCCGGAAGGCCTACCCGATCCCCAGCATTTT.

This clonotype was recorded at least ten times. The chain employs TRBV27 and TRBJ2-7, with 8 bases lining up with TRBD2. Per germline, CDR1 MNHEY and CDR2 SMNVEV (reference sequence). The CDR3 length is 14 residues. V trimming: 3 bases; J trimming: 1 base; junction bases outside the gene matches: 2. The CDR3 DNA sequence: TGTGCCAGCAGTTTGCGGGAGGTTTCCTACGAGCAGTACTTC. It encodes CASSLREVSYEQYF.

At least ten counts were recorded for this clonotype. The chain employs TRBV6-5 and TRBJ2-7; D is possibly TRBD1 (6 bases). Germline CDR1 and CDR2: MNHEY and SVGAGI. The V end lost 4 bases, the J end lost 3 bases, and 13 bases lay between the germline ends. The CDR3 covers 14 residues. CDR3 in amino acids: CASSWTDEIYEQYF. CDR3 nucleotides: TGTGCCAGCAGTTGGACAGACGAGATCTACGAGCAGTACTTC.

The chain couples TRBV20-1 to TRBJ2-7, with 11 bases fitting TRBD2. The junction had 7 bases not matched to a gene; V was cut back by 3 bases and J by 3 bases. The CDR3 runs to 15 residues. The germline CDR1 and CDR2 sequences are DFQATT and SNEGSKA (reference sequence). Here the CDR3 reads CSASPTSGIVYEQYF. The CDR3 coding sequence is TGCAGTGCTAGCCCGACTAGCGGGATTGTCTACGAGCAGTACTTC.

In its sample, this clonotype was seen many times. The genes are TRBV9 and TRBJ2-5; 14 bases fit TRBD2. The V segment lost 0 bases and the J segment 4 bases; nucleotides outside the gene matches: 2. The germline CDR1 and CDR2 sequences are SGDLS and YYNGEE. The CDR3 consists of 16 residues. The CDR3 region is CASSVGGTSGRETQYF. CDR3 sequence (DNA): TGTGCCAGCAGCGTAGGGGGGACTAGCGGGAGAGAGACCCAGTACTTC.

This clonotype was detected ten times or more. The CDR3 bases are TGCGCCAGCAGCTTGACAACAGGGCGTCAGCCCCAGCATTTT. This gives the protein CASSLTTGRQPQHF. This chain links TRBV5-1 with TRBJ1-5, with D possibly being TRBD1 (6 bases). In germline, CDR1 is SGHRS, CDR2 YFSETQ. CDR3 length: 14 residues. V was trimmed by 1 base and J by 6 bases, leaving 11 bases between them. Full variable domain (rest looked up from reference TRBV5-1 and TRBJ1-5): KAGVTQTPRYLIKTRGQQVTLSCSPISGHRSVSWYQQTPGQGLQFLFEYFSETQRNKGNFPGRFSGRQFSNSRSEMNVSTLELGDSALYLCASSLTTGRQPQHFGDGTRLSIL.

Many counts were recorded for this clonotype. The rearrangement links TRBV7-9 to TRBJ2-7; 7 positions agree with TRBD1. Losses at the gene ends were 4 bases for V and 4 bases for J; bases not matched to a gene: 13. The CDR3 totals 16 residues. The germline gives CDR1 SEHNR, CDR2 FQNEAQ (reference sequence). The CDR3 is CASSSHPETGMYEQYF. The CDR3 DNA reads TGTGCCAGCAGCTCCCACCCCGAGACAGGGATGTACGAGCAGTACTTC. The complete variable domain, with remaining parts taken from reference TRBV7-9 and TRBJ2-7, reads DTGVSQNPRHKITKRGQNVTFRCDPISEHNRLYWYRQTLGQGPEFLTYFQNEAQLEKSRLLSDRFSAERPKGSFSTLEIQRTEQGDSAMYLCASSSHPETGMYEQYFGPGTRLTVT.

This clonotype has a count of ten or more. J is TRBJ2-3 and V is TRBV11-2, with D possibly matching TRBD2 (7 bases). V shed 0 bases and J shed 5 bases, with 15 bases lying between them. CDR3 size: 16 residues. Germline assignment: CDR1 SGHAT and CDR2 FQNNGV. The DNA for the CDR3 is TGTGCCAGCAGCTTAGATCGGGGGGCACGGGGAGATACGCAGTATTTT. This sequence encodes CASSLDRGARGDTQYF.

In this sample, this clonotype turned up many times. The gene calls are TRBV19 and TRBJ2-3; D not certain. Trimming removed 3 bases at V and 4 bases at J, with 14 bases between. CDR1 is LNHDA, CDR2 SQIVND, per germline (reference sequence). This CDR3 has 15 amino acids. In DNA form, the CDR3 reads TGTGCCAGTAGTATGGGTAGGGATGGGCCAGATACGCAGTATTTT. Protein sequence: CASSMGRDGPDTQYF.

This clonotype has a count of ten or more. This chain connects TRBV5-1 to TRBJ1-2, with D maybe TRBD1 (5 bases). V lost 0 bases, J lost 2 bases, and 11 bases lay in between. Germline assignment: CDR1 SGHRS and CDR2 YFSETQ. The length of the CDR3 is 15 residues. In nucleotides, the CDR3 is TGCGCCAGCAGCTTGGGGGTCGGGGCGAACTATGGCTACACCTTC. This gives the protein CASSLGVGANYGYTF.

The V gene is TRBV18, the J gene TRBJ1-5; TRBD1 matches at 8 bases. Germline trimming cut 3 bases from V and 5 bases from J; bases unmatched to any gene: 18. CDR1 and CDR2 from the germline V gene are KGHSH and LQKENI. The CDR3 has 19 residues. Here the CDR3 DNA reads TGTGCCAGCTCACCGTCCGCCTCCACAGGGCAGGGGGCCGATCAGCCCCAGCATTTT. This translates into CASSPSASTGQGADQPQHF.

The chain uses TRBV6-1 and TRBJ1-6; D uncertain. Germline V CDR1 and CDR2: MNHNS, SASEGT. The CDR3 extends over 17 amino acids. Trimming took off 2 bases at V and 5 bases at J, with 16 bases between the two ends. The CDR3 DNA reads as TGTGCCAGCAGTGAAACTCTGACTCCCTTGAATAATTCACCCCTCCACTTT. Its protein product is CASSETLTPLNNSPLHF.

This clonotype was detected ten times or more. The CDR3 here is CASSLWRSTVGNFGEAFF. The CDR3 DNA is TGTGCCAGCAGCTTGTGGAGGTCGACGGTTGGGAACTTCGGTGAAGCTTTCTTT. This chain uses TRBV5-5 with TRBJ1-1, with D uncertain. Trimming stripped 1 base from V and 7 bases from J, with 26 bases between. Germline lookup yields CDR1 SGHKS and CDR2 YYEKEE (reference sequence). The length of the CDR3 is 18 residues. The full variable domain, in which reference TRBV5-5 and TRBJ1-1 provide the parts outside the CDR3, is DAGVTQSPTHLIKTRGQQVTLRCSPISGHKSVSWYQQVLGQGPQFIFQYYEKEERGRGNFPDRFSARQFPNYSSELNVNALLLGDSALYLCASSLWRSTVGNFGEAFFGQGTRLTVV.

J is TRBJ2-7 and V is TRBV12-3 or TRBV12-4, with D possibly matching TRBD2 (6 bases). V shed 1 base and J shed 6 bases, with 10 bases lying between them. The CDR3 runs 13 residues. The CDR3 reads CASSLVNGGEQYF. CDR3 sequence (DNA): TGTGCCAGCAGTTTAGTAAACGGGGGCGAGCAGTACTTC.

At least ten counts were recorded for this clonotype. The rearrangement links TRBV7-2 to TRBJ1-2; 8 nucleotides agree with TRBD1. Trimming removed 1 base from V and 7 bases from J; junction bases left unmatched: 8. Germline CDR1 SGHTA, CDR2 FQGNSA. This CDR3 has 15 amino acids. In nucleotides, the CDR3 is TGTGCCAGCAGCTTAGTCGGCAGGGGGCTGAGTGGCTACACCTTC. Encoded protein: CASSLVGRGLSGYTF.

J is TRBJ2-4 and V is TRBV27; D uncertain. The germline V and J ends were trimmed by 4 bases and 0 bases, with 10 bases remaining between them. The CDR3 covers 15 residues. The V gene's germline CDR1 is MNHEY and CDR2 SMNVEV (reference sequence). CDR3 loop: CASSSPILAKNIQYF. The DNA for the CDR3 is TGTGCCAGCAGTTCGCCAATTCTAGCCAAAAACATTCAGTACTTC.

Note on this clonotype: This may come from a read error, since a much larger clone is one base off. This sequence joins TRBV12-3 or TRBV12-4 and TRBJ1-1; tentative D call: TRBD1 (6 bases). This CDR3 is built from 13 residues. V lost 5 bases and J lost 4, with 11 bases in between. CDR3 sequence: CASSRGSGTEAFF. CDR3 DNA: TGTGCCAGCAGTAGGGGGTCGGGCACTGAAGCTTTCTTT.

This clonotype came up a few times. The junction departs from the called germline gene at one end, perhaps through a read error. The V gene is TRBV12-3 or TRBV12-4, the J gene TRBJ1-2; D gene unclear. This CDR3 spans 12 amino acids. CDR3 in DNA: TGTGCCAGCAGTTTTCCCCGGCACCCGCTAAACTTC. It specifies CASSFPRHPLNF.

The chain combines TRBV6-1 with TRBJ1-2; no firm D call. Trimming took off 5 bases at V and 4 bases at J, with 14 bases between the two ends. The V gene's germline CDR1 is MNHNS and CDR2 SASEGT. This CDR3 is built from 14 residues. The CDR3 spells CASSRDRTVYGYTF. In DNA form, the CDR3 reads TGTGCCAGCAGTCGCGACCGGACGGTCTATGGCTACACCTTC.

This clonotype was observed many times. J is TRBJ2-2 and V is TRBV9; TRBD2 is a possible D gene (6 bases). Trimming removed 2 bases from V and 4 bases from J, with 12 bases in between. The CDR3 has 15 amino acids. CDR1 and CDR2 from the germline V gene are SGDLS and YYNGEE. CDR3 in amino acids: CASSVGGSGTGELFF. CDR3 bases: TGTGCCAGCAGCGTTGGGGGGAGTGGCACCGGGGAGCTGTTTTTT.